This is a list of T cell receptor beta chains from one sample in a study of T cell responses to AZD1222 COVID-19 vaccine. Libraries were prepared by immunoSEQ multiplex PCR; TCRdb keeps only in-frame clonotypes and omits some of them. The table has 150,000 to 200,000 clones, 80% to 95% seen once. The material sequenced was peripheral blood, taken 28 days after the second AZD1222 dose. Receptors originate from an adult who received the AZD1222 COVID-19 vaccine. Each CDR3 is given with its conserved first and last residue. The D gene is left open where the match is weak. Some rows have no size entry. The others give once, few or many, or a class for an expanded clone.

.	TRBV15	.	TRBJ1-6	TGTGCCACCAGCAGAGATACGGGGGGGAATTCACCCCTCCACTTT	CATSRDTGGNSPLHF
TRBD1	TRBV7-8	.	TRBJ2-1	TGTGCCAGCAGCTCCTGGGACAGGGGTCGTATTGAGCAGTTCTTC	CASSSWDRGRIEQFF
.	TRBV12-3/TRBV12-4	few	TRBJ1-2	TGTGCCAGCAGTTTCTGGGACGGCTCTCGCTACACCTTC	CASSFWDGSRYTF
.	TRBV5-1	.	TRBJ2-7	TGCGCCAGCAGCTATACAGTCCCTGGACCTTACGAGCAGTACTTC	CASSYTVPGPYEQYF
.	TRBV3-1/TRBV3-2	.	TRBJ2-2	TGTGCCAGCAGCCAAGATATTGGTGCCGGGGAGCTGTTTTTT	CASSQDIGAGELFF
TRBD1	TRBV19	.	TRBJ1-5	TGTGCCAGTAGTATACGGACAGGGCCCAATCAGCCCCAGCATTTT	CASSIRTGPNQPQHF
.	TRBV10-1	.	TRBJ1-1	TGCGCCAGCAGTGAGCGATTGTCGAACACTGAAGCTTTCTTT	CASSERLSNTEAFF
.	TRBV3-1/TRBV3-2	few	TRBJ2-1	TGTGCCAGCAGCCAAGCCGCCACGCAGTTCTTC	CASSQAATQFF
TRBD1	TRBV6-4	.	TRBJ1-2	TGTGCCAGCAGGGAAACCGGGGACAGGGAGGGCTACACCTTC	CASRETGDREGYTF
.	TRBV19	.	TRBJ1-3	TGTGCCAGTAGAAACAGGGAACCCGGAAACACCATATATTTT	CASRNREPGNTIYF
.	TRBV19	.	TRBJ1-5	TGTGCCAGTAGTATAGCCGTGACGAGCAATCAGCCCCAGCATTTT	CASSIAVTSNQPQHF
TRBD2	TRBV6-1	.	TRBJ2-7	TGTGCCAGCAGTGAACTAGCGGGCGTTCCCTACGAGCAGTACTTC	CASSELAGVPYEQYF
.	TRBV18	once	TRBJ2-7	TGTGCCAGCTCACCACCATCGAGGAGGAACTACGAGCAGTACTTC	CASSPPSRRNYEQYF
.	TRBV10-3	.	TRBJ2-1	TGTGCCATCAGGATGGACTCCTCCTACAATGAGCAGTTCTTC	CAIRMDSSYNEQFF
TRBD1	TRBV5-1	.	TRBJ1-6	TGCGCCAGCAGCTTACAGGGGGACCGTAATTCACCCCTCCACTTT	CASSLQGDRNSPLHF
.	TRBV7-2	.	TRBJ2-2	TGTGCCAGCAGTCTCGATAGGGGGGCTGCTTTGACCGGGGAGCTGTTTTTT	CASSLDRGAALTGELFF
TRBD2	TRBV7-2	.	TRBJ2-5	TGTGCCAGCAGCTTAAACGTAGCGGGAGGGCCCGAGACCCAGTACTTC	CASSLNVAGGPETQYF
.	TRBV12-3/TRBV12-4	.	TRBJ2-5	TGTGCCAGCCGGCGGGGCCGGGAGACCCAGTACTTC	CASRRGRETQYF
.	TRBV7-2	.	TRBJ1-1	TGTGCCAGCAGCTTAGCGCGGGCAGGGCGAACTGAAGCTTTCTTT	CASSLARAGRTEAFF
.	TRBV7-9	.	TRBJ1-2	TGTGCCAGCAGCTTATTGGAGATCGGGTATGGCTACACCTTC	CASSLLEIGYGYTF
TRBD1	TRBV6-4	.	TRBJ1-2	TGTGCCAGCAGGCCGGGACAGGGGGCGTTCTATGGCTACACCTTC	CASRPGQGAFYGYTF
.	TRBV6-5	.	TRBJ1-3	TGTGCCAGCAGTTATGACGGAGAGTACTCTGGAAACACCATATATTTT	CASSYDGEYSGNTIYF
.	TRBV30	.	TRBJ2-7	TGTGCCTGGAAAGGGGGGAGACAGCTATACGAGCAGTACTTC	CAWKGGRQLYEQYF
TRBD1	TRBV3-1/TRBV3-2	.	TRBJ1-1	TGTGCCAGCAGCCTACAGGGGGCGCGGGGCACTGAAGCTTTCTTT	CASSLQGARGTEAFF
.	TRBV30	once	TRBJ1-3	TGTGCCTGGAGTGAGGGGTACGCTGGAAACACCATATATTTT	CAWSEGYAGNTIYF
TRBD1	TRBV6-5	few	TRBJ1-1	TGTGCCAGCAGTACTGGGACAGGGATGAACACTGAAGCTTTCTTT	CASSTGTGMNTEAFF
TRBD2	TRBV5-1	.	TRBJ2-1	TGCGCCAGCAGCTCGTGGACTAGCGGAGGAAACAATGAGCAGTTCTTC	CASSSWTSGGNNEQFF
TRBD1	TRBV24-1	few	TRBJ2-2	TGTGCCACCAGTGATGCCGGGACAGGGGACACCGGGGAGCTGTTTTTT	CATSDAGTGDTGELFF
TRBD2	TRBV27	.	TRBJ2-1	TGTGCCAGCAGTCCCCAAGGGCTAGCGGGAGATCGTAATGAGCAGTTCTTC	CASSPQGLAGDRNEQFF
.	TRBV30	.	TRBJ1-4	TGTGCCTGTACAGGGTATGAGGAAAAACTGTTTTTT	CACTGYEEKLFF
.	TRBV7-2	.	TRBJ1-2	TGTGCCAGCAGCCTCGCCCGGGGGGCAGGTGGCTACACCTTC	CASSLARGAGGYTF
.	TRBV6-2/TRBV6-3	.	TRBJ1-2	TGTGCCAGCAGTGAGGCAGGCCGTAACTATGGCTACACCTTC	CASSEAGRNYGYTF
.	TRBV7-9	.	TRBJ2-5	TGTGCCAGCAGCTTAGAGCTCCAAGAGACCCAGTACTTC	CASSLELQETQYF
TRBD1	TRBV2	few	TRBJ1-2	TGTGCCAGCAGTACAGGGGGGGACTATGGCTACACCTTC	CASSTGGDYGYTF
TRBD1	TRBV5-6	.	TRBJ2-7	TGTGCCAGCAGCACGACAGGGTTAAACTACGAGCAGTACTTC	CASSTTGLNYEQYF
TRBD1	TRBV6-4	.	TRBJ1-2	TGTGCCAGCAGTAGGGACAGGACAAGCTATGGCTACACCTTC	CASSRDRTSYGYTF
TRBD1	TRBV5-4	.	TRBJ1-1	TGTGCCAGCAGCTTGCAGACAGGGGGGACTGAAGCTTTCTTT	CASSLQTGGTEAFF
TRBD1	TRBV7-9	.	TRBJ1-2	TGTGCCAGCAGCTTAGGGGGGGACAGTCCGAACTATGGCTACACCTTC	CASSLGGDSPNYGYTF
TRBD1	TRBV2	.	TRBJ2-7	TGTGCCAGCAGCCTGGACAGGGCCTACGAGCAGTACTTC	CASSLDRAYEQYF
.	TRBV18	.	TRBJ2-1	TGTGCCAGCTCCACGGACCTAATCAAGGGAAATGAGCAGTTCTTC	CASSTDLIKGNEQFF
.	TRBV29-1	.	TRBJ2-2	TGCAGCGCCCAGGGACTGAGGAACACCGGGGAGCTGTTTTTT	CSAQGLRNTGELFF
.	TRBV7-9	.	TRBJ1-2	TGTGCCAGCAGTTCCACGGTACAGTCCTATGGCTACACCTTC	CASSSTVQSYGYTF
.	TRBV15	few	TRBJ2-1	TGTGCCACGACCAAGGGCGGGGACCTCCAACGTTGGCATGAGCAGTTCTTC	CATTKGGDLQRWHEQFF
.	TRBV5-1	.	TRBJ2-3	TGCGCCAGCAGCTTGAAGGGAAGAAGCACAGATACGCAGTATTTT	CASSLKGRSTDTQYF
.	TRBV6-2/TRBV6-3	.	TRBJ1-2	TGTGCCAGCAGTTATGACGGTCTGACCGCGGGGAGCTACACCTTC	CASSYDGLTAGSYTF
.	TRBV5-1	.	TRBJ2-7	TGCGCCAGCAGCTTGGGAATACGCAGGGGAGGCGAGCAGTACTTC	CASSLGIRRGGEQYF
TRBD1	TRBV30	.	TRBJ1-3	TGTGCCTGGCAGGGGGACGGAAACACCATATATTTT	CAWQGDGNTIYF
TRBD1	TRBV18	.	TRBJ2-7	TGTGCCAGCTCCGACCGGGACAGGGGGTACGAGCAGTACTTC	CASSDRDRGYEQYF
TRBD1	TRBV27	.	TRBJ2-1	TGTGCCAGCAGTTGGGCTTTCAGGGGGATCAATGAGCAGTTCTTC	CASSWAFRGINEQFF
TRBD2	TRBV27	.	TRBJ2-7	TGTGCCAGCGGGACTAGCGGGAATGGCGAGCAGTACTTC	CASGTSGNGEQYF
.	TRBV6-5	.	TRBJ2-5	TGTGCCAGCGGCCGGGAGACCCAGTACTTC	CASGRETQYF
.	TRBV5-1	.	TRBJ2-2	TGCGCCAGCAGTCTAGGGGTATCCGGGGAGCTGTTTTTT	CASSLGVSGELFF
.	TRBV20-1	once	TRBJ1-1	TGCAGTGCTCCGTTGAACACTGAAGCTTTCTTT	CSAPLNTEAFF
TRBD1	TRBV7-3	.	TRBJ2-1	TGTGCCAGCAGCTTAGGACAGGCGGGCTACAATGAGCAGTTCTTC	CASSLGQAGYNEQFF
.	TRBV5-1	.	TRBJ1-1	TGCGCCAGCAGTTTATTGAACACTGAAGCTTTCTTT	CASSLLNTEAFF
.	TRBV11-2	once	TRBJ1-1	TGTGCCAGTTCAAGGCAGGCCTCGGGCGGGGGCACTGAAGCCTTCTTT	CASSRQASGGGTEAFF
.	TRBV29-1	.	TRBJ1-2	TGCAGCGTCCCTGGACGGTCTAACTATGGCTACACCTTC	CSVPGRSNYGYTF